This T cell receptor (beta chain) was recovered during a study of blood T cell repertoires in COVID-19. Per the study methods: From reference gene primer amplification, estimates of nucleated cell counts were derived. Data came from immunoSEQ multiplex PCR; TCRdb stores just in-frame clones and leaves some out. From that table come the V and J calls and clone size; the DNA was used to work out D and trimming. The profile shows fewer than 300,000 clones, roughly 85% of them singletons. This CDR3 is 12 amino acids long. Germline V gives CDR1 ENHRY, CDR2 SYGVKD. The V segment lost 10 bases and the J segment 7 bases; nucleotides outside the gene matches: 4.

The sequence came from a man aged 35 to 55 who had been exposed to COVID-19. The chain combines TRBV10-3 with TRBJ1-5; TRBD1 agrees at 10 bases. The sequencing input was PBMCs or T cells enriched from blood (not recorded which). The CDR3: CATRTGGQPQHF. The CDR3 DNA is TGTGCCACGCGGACAGGGGGGCAGCCCCAGCATTTT.